These 6 T cell receptor beta chains came from one sample sequenced in a study of PD-L1 blockade in urothelial cancer. Regarding time point: pretreatment peripheral blood. Only in-frame clones appear in the TCRdb table, and some are missing; sequencing was by immunoSEQ multiplex PCR. Here the sample spans 35,000 to 45,000 clones, 82% being singletons. Here the sequenced sample was PBMCs, taken around atezolizumab (anti-PD-L1) treatment. The receptors were gathered from a man between 60 and 70 years old with urothelial cancer.

The chain joins TRBV25-1 to TRBJ2-3, with D perhaps TRBD1 (6 bases). The CDR3 is 16 residues long. The ends were cut back, 1 base at V and 4 bases at J, with 15 bases in the middle. From germline, CDR1 is MGHDK and CDR2 SYGVNS. Here the CDR3 reads CASSEFATGKADTQYF. The CDR3 region has the DNA TGTGCCAGCAGTGAATTCGCTACAGGGAAAGCAGATACGCAGTATTTT.

The chain combines TRBV2 with TRBJ2-5; TRBD1 matches at 8 bases. Germline V gives CDR1 SNHLY, CDR2 FYNNEI. The CDR3 has 15 residues. V trimming: 1 base; J trimming: 4 bases; junction bases outside the gene matches: 5. Written as DNA, the CDR3 is TGTGCCAGCAGTGAAGAGGGGACAGGCGGAGAGACCCAGTACTTC. It is translated as CASSEEGTGGETQYF.

The J gene is TRBJ2-3, the V gene TRBV27; D is possibly TRBD2 (5 bases). The CDR3 covers 14 residues. The ends were cut back, 4 bases at V and 5 bases at J, with 13 bases in the middle. In germline, CDR1 is MNHEY, CDR2 SMNVEV (reference sequence). The CDR3 nucleotides are TGTGCCAGCAGTTCCCTAGCAATCAGAGATACGCAGTATTTT. Translating it yields CASSSLAIRDTQYF.

This chain uses TRBV27 with TRBJ1-5; D may be TRBD1 (5 bases). The CDR3 spans 16 residues. CDR1 and CDR2 from the germline V gene are MNHEY and SMNVEV (reference sequence). Trimming pared 0 bases from V and 2 bases from J, leaving 11 bases between. The CDR3 reads CASSLSQGEGNQPQHF. DNA for the CDR3: TGTGCCAGCAGTTTATCGCAGGGCGAGGGCAATCAGCCCCAGCATTTT.

This chain uses TRBV7-9 with TRBJ2-5; 9 positions agree with TRBD1. This CDR3 region has 15 residues. Germline-derived CDR1 and CDR2 are SEHNR and FQNEAQ (reference sequence). Trimming cost V 4 bases and J 6 bases; bases outside gene matches: 9. Here the CDR3 reads CASSSRDRAGKTQYF. CDR3 bases: TGTGCCAGCAGCTCCAGGGACAGGGCGGGGAAGACCCAGTACTTC.

This clone was detected a few times. This chain joins TRBV6-1 and TRBJ1-6, with 9 bases that match TRBD1. Per germline, CDR1 MNHNS and CDR2 SASEGT. V trimming: 5 bases; J trimming: 11 bases; junction bases outside the gene matches: 7. The CDR3 covers 14 residues. CDR3 nucleotides: TGTGCCAGCAGTACAGGGACAGGGCTCCCACCCCTCCACTTT. Its protein product is CASSTGTGLPPLHF.